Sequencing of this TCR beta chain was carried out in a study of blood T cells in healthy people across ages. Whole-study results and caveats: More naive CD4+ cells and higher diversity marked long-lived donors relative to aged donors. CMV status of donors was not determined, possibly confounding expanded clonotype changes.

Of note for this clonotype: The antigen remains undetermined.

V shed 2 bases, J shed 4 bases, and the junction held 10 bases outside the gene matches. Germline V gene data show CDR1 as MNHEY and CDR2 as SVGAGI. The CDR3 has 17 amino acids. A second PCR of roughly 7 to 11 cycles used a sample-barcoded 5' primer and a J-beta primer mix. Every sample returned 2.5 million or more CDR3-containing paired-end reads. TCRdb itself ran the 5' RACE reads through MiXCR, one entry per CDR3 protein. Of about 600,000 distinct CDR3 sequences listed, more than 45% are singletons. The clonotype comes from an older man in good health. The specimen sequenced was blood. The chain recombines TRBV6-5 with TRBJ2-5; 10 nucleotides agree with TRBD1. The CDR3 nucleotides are TGTGCCAGCAGTTACCGTGACAGGGGGCTCGAGGGAGAGACCCAGTACTTC. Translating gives CASSYRDRGLEGETQYF.